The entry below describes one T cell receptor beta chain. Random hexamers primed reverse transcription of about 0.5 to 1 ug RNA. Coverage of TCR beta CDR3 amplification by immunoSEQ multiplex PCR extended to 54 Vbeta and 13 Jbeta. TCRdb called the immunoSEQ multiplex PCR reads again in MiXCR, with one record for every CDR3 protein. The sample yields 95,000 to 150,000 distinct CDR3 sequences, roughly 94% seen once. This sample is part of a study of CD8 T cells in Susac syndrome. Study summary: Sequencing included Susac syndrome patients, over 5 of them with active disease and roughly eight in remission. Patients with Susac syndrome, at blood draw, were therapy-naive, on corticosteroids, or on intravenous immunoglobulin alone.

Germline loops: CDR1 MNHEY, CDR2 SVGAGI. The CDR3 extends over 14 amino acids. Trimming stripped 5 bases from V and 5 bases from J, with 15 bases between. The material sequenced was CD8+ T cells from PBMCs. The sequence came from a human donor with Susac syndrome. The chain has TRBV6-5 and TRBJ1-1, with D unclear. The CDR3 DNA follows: TGTGCCAGCAGTCTCGAGGCCGACATTACTGAAGCTTTCTTT. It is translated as CASSLEADITEAFF.